This is a list of T cell receptor beta chains from one sample in a study of blood T cell repertoires in COVID-19. The data were produced by immunoSEQ multiplex PCR, yet TCRdb's version contains in-frame clones alone and is incomplete. The sample shows 30,000 to 40,000 clones, 85% to 95% of them seen only once. Sequenced material: peripheral blood. These receptor sequences come from a human donor in a cohort sampled during active COVID-19. CDR3s include the opening cysteine and the closing phenylalanine or tryptophan. Each record gives: J gene, D gene, clone size, V gene, CDR3 protein, CDR3 DNA. D genes are given only for firm matches. Clone size appears in some rows only: once, few, many, or a class for an expanded clone.

>TRBJ2-7|TRBD2|once|TRBV6-7
CASSSWTSVAYEQYF
TGTGCCAGCAGTTCCTGGACTAGCGTAGCCTACGAGCAGTACTTC
>TRBJ1-1|-|-|TRBV2
CASSEFMGSNTEAFF
TGTGCCAGCAGTGAGTTTATGGGCAGCAACACTGAAGCTTTCTTT
>TRBJ2-3|-|-|TRBV30
CAWSSIGGSTDTQYF
TGTGCCTGGAGCTCCATAGGGGGTAGCACAGATACGCAGTATTTT
>TRBJ1-1|-|-|TRBV6-5
CASSATGGNTEAFF
TGTGCCAGCAGCGCCACCGGGGGGAACACTGAAGCTTTCTTT
>TRBJ1-2|-|-|TRBV6-4
CASSPGDSNGYTF
TGTGCCAGCAGCCCGGGGGATTCTAATGGCTACACCTTC
>TRBJ2-1|TRBD2|-|TRBV11-2
CASSFHTSGAEFF
TGTGCCAGCAGCTTCCATACCAGCGGGGCCGAGTTCTTC
>TRBJ1-1|-|-|TRBV6-2/TRBV6-3
CASSYGGWDTEAFF
TGTGCCAGCAGTTATGGGGGCTGGGACACTGAAGCTTTCTTT
>TRBJ2-7|TRBD1|-|TRBV5-4
CASSLTGGGGEQYF
TGTGCCAGCAGCTTGACAGGGGGCGGAGGCGAGCAGTACTTC
>TRBJ2-3|-|-|TRBV19
CASSIGAGLLTDTQYF
TGTGCCAGTAGTATAGGGGCGGGACTTCTAACAGATACGCAGTATTTT
>TRBJ1-1|-|-|TRBV7-3
CASSPNPGYTQAFF
TGTGCCAGCAGCCCAAACCCAGGGTATACCCAAGCTTTCTTT
>TRBJ2-1|-|-|TRBV18
CASSPGGAPYNEQFF
TGTGCCAGCTCACCAGGGGGCGCCCCCTACAATGAGCAGTTCTTC
>TRBJ2-1|TRBD2|once|TRBV11-2
CASSSQRGRSYNEQFF
TGTGCCAGCAGCTCGCAGCGGGGTCGCTCCTACAATGAGCAGTTCTTC
>TRBJ1-1|-|-|TRBV13
CASRPSVTGTSEAFF
TGTGCCAGCAGACCAAGCGTAACCGGGACATCTGAAGCTTTCTTT
>TRBJ1-1|-|-|TRBV25-1
CASSEMGARNTEAFF
TGTGCCAGCAGTGAAATGGGGGCGAGGAACACTGAAGCTTTCTTT
>TRBJ1-1|-|-|TRBV28
CASSRPRGNTEAFF
TGTGCCAGCAGCCGACCCAGGGGGAACACTGAAGCTTTCTTT
>TRBJ1-5|-|-|TRBV5-6
CASSLRTALYQPQHF
TGTGCCAGCAGCCTGAGGACAGCCCTTTATCAGCCCCAGCATTTT
>TRBJ1-1|-|once|TRBV9
CASSVGGRGEAFF
TGTGCCAGCAGCGTAGGAGGGCGAGGTGAAGCTTTCTTT